This T cell receptor beta chain stems from a study of shared clonotypes between healthy human individuals. Overall study results and limits: Sequencing depth was predicted to influence how clonotypes are shared among donors.

Points on this clone: Its antigen is currently unknown.

The repertoire was sequenced with immunoSEQ multiplex PCR; TCRdb's copy has only in-frame clones and lacks some. The table has under 200,000 clones, 85% to 95% seen once. Only Caucasian adults living in Nashville, Tennessee served as donors. Trimming shortened V by 0 bases and J by 2 bases, and 11 bases separated the two germline ends. CDR1 and CDR2 from the germline V gene are ENHRY and SYGVKD. The CDR3 has 17 residues. Source material: naive CD4+ T cells sorted from blood. Subset reported: CD45RA+ positively selected. This clonotype was obtained from a woman aged 25 to 39 in good health. V gene TRBV10-3 combines with J gene TRBJ2-6; no reliable D call. CDR3 protein: CAISESRVRTGANVLTF. Written as DNA, the CDR3 is TGTGCCATCAGTGAGTCGAGAGTACGGACTGGGGCCAACGTCCTGACTTTC.